Described below is a single T cell receptor beta chain sequence and its context. The data were obtained in a study of T cell responses to AZD1222 COVID-19 vaccine. Repertoires were generated with immunoSEQ multiplex PCR, while TCRdb's copy carries only in-frame clones and drops some. This sample carries 80,000 to 95,000 clones, 90% of them seen once, and the ten largest clones take 5% to 6%. This CDR3 region has 13 residues. CDR1 SGHTA and CDR2 FQGNSA come from the germline V gene. V was pared by 4 bases and J by 4 bases, with 8 bases between. The receptor was derived from an adult who received the AZD1222 COVID-19 vaccine. The chain has TRBV7-2 and TRBJ1-5, with D maybe TRBD1 (5 bases). The sequenced sample was peripheral blood, obtained 28 days after the second AZD1222 dose. The CDR3 reads CASSWGGNQPQHF. CDR3 nucleotides: TGTGCCAGCAGCTGGGGGGGAAATCAGCCCCAGCATTTT.